The T cell receptor beta chain described here comes from a study of CD8 T cells in ankylosing spondylitis. The study's findings and limits: Typical of ankylosing spondylitis blood, it appeared, was a TCR beta motif of eight highly homologous variants.

Generation of TCR beta libraries employed quantitative 5'-RACE incorporating molecular barcodes. MiXCR was run by TCRdb on the 5' RACE reads, yielding one entry per CDR3 protein. The data contain 150,000 or so distinct CDR3 sequences, approximately 20% of them singletons. CDR1 and CDR2 from the germline V gene are SQVTM and ANQGSEA. V dropped 2 bases and J dropped 4 bases, with 3 bases sitting between them. The length of the CDR3 is 11 residues. This clonotype has a count of ten or more. The target antigen is unknown. This TCR derives from a male donor with ankylosing spondylitis or in good health (not recorded which). The sequencing sample was made of blood, either unsorted or a sorted T cell fraction (not recorded which). The chain couples TRBV29-1 to TRBJ1-3, with D unclear. The CDR3 loop reads CSVEMGNTIYF. CDR3 sequence (DNA): TGCAGCGTTGAAATGGGAAACACCATATATTTT.